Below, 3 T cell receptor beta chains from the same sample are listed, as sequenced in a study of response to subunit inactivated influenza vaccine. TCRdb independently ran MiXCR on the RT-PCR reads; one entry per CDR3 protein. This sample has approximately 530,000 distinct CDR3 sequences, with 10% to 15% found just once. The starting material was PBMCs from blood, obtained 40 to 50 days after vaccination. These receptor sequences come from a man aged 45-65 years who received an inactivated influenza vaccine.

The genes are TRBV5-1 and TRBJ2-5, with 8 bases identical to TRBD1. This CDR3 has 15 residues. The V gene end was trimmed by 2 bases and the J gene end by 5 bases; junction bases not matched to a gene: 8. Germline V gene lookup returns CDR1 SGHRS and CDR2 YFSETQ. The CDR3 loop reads CASSLDRGSGETQYF. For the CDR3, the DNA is TGCGCCAGCAGCTTAGACAGGGGCTCGGGGGAGACCCAGTACTTC. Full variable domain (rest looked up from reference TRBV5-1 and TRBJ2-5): KAGVTQTPRYLIKTRGQQVTLSCSPISGHRSVSWYQQTPGQGLQFLFEYFSETQRNKGNFPGRFSGRQFSNSRSEMNVSTLELGDSALYLCASSLDRGSGETQYFGPGTRLLVL.

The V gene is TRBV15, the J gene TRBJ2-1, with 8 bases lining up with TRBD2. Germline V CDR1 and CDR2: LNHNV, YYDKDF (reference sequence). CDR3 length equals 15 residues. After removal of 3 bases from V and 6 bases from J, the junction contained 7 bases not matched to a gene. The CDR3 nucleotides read TGTGCCACCAGCAGTCCTCGAGCGGGAGTCAATGAGCAGTTCTTC. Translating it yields CATSSPRAGVNEQFF.

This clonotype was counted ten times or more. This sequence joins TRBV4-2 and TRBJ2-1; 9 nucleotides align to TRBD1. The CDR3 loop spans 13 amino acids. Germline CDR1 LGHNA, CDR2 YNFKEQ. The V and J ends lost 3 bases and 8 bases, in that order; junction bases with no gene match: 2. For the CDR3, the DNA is TGTGCCAGCAGCCATCGACAGGGGGATGAGCAGTTCTTC. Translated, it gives CASSHRQGDEQFF.